This entry lists 15 T cell receptor beta chains sequenced from one sample in a study of T cell responses to AZD1222 COVID-19 vaccine (dated by TCRdb to 2020 to 2022). Receptor amplification or capture employed the immunoSEQ multiplex PCR assay. The table comes from immuneACCESS by way of TCRdb, which keeps in-frame sequences with V and J called. Part of the clones is missing from these tables; in studies checked, under half for an unresolved V gene and the rest for unknown reasons. In this sample the table shows approximately 110,000 clones, approximately 88% of which occur a single time. The ten largest make up approximately 6.9% of the sample. Explained via the paper, the time point label denotes: about 28 days (+/-7) after the second vaccine dose. The input for sequencing was peripheral blood, taken 28 days after the second AZD1222 dose. These receptors were obtained from an adult who received the AZD1222 COVID-19 vaccine.

CDR3 bases: TGTGCCAGCAGTTACGGCGGGGCGGCCAGTTCCGAGCAGTACTTC. Encoded protein: CASSYGGAASSEQYF. This chain connects TRBV6-5 to TRBJ2-7; perhaps TRBD2 as D (6 bases). The CDR3 is made up of 15 amino acids. CDR1 and CDR2 (germline): MNHEY, SVGAGI. The V and J ends lost 2 bases and 6 bases respectively, with 17 bases between them.

CDR3 DNA sequence: TGTGCCAGCAGCCTAGACGGATCCTACGAGCAGTACTTC. Translating gives CASSLDGSYEQYF. This chain uses TRBV7-2 with TRBJ2-7; no reliable D call. The CDR3 extends over 13 amino acids. From germline, CDR1 is SGHTA and CDR2 FQGNSA. V shed 5 bases and J shed 1 base, with 9 bases lying between them.

A single count supports this clone. The rearrangement joins TRBV14 to TRBJ2-1; TRBD2 aligns across 9 bases. The CDR3 is made up of 15 amino acids. V shed 2 bases and J 4 bases; nucleotides not matched to a gene: 3. CDR1 SGHDN and CDR2 FVKESK come from the germline V gene. CDR3 sequence: CASSQWRGGYNEQFF. DNA for the CDR3: TGTGCCAGCAGCCAATGGCGGGGGGGATACAATGAGCAGTTCTTC.

V is TRBV5-4 and J is TRBJ1-1; D is uncertain. The V end lost 3 bases, the J end lost 8 bases, and 20 bases lay between the germline ends. Germline lookup yields CDR1 SGHNT and CDR2 YYREEE (reference sequence). The CDR3 consists of 15 residues. CDR3 sequence (DNA): TGTGCCAGCAGCTCTTTCGTGGGCCCGGGCCCAGAAGCTTTCTTT. Residues: CASSSFVGPGPEAFF.

This clone has a single count. The J gene is TRBJ1-1, the V gene TRBV7-3, with 12 bases matching TRBD1. Trimming at V came to 5 bases and at J to 8 bases, leaving 15 bases not matched to a gene. The V gene's germline CDR1 is SGHTA and CDR2 FQGTGA. The CDR3 consists of 17 residues. DNA of the CDR3: TGTGCCAGCAGCCCAGTCGGGATGGGACAGGGGGCGATGGAAGCTTTCTTT. This sequence encodes CASSPVGMGQGAMEAFF.

V usage is TRBV5-1 and J usage is TRBJ1-2; D possibly corresponds to TRBD1 (5 bases). The ends were cut back, 7 bases at V and 8 bases at J, with 18 bases in the middle. Germline lookup yields CDR1 SGHRS and CDR2 YFSETQ. This CDR3 comprises 13 residues. CDR3 amino acids: CASGNGTGRGYTF. CDR3 nucleotides: TGCGCCAGCGGCAACGGGACGGGAAGAGGCTACACCTTC.

V gene TRBV24-1 combines with J gene TRBJ1-5; 7 positions match TRBD1. Germline lookup yields CDR1 KGHDR and CDR2 SFDVKD. The CDR3 length is 15 residues. V lost 2 bases to trimming and J lost 7 bases; unmatched junction nucleotides: 7. The CDR3 coding sequence is TGTGCCACCAGTGATTCCGGACAGGCGAGCCAGCCCCAGCATTTT. It translates to CATSDSGQASQPQHF.

This chain links TRBV9 with TRBJ2-1; 8 nucleotides align to TRBD2. V was pared by 3 bases and J by 7 bases, with 15 bases of the junction left unmatched. There are 17 residues in the CDR3. CDR1 is SGDLS, CDR2 YYNGEE, per germline. CDR3 DNA sequence: TGTGCCAGCAGCGAGTCGGGAACTAGCGGTTTCTATAATGAGCAGTTCTTC. It yields the protein CASSESGTSGFYNEQFF. The entire variable domain, with the rest obtained from reference TRBV9 and TRBJ2-1, is as follows: DSGVTQTPKHLITATGQRVTLRCSPRSGDLSVYWYQQSLDQGLQFLIQYYNGEERAKGNILERFSAQQFPDLHSELNLSSLELGDSALYFCASSESGTSGFYNEQFFGPGTRLTVL.

This chain connects TRBV4-2 to TRBJ1-6; unclear D gene. Between the trimmed V and J ends, which lost 2 bases and 9 bases, there was a span of 26 bases. CDR3 length equals 19 residues. CDR1 is LGHNA, CDR2 YNFKEQ, per germline. The CDR3 region has the DNA TGTGCCAGCAGCCAAAATTTAGGCCTCTACGACTGGACCGGTTCACCCCTCCACTTT. As protein: CASSQNLGLYDWTGSPLHF.

The V and J genes are TRBV20-1 and TRBJ2-3; 7 bases match TRBD2. The trim removed 3 bases at V and 0 bases at J, leaving 6 bases unmatched. This CDR3 spans 15 amino acids. Germline V CDR1 and CDR2: DFQATT, SNEGSKA (reference sequence). The CDR3 loop reads CSASIGGGSTDTQYF. In nucleotides, the CDR3 is TGCAGTGCTAGTATCGGCGGGGGAAGCACAGATACGCAGTATTTT.

CDR3: CSVRTPRDNTIYF. The DNA for the CDR3 is TGCAGCGTCCGGACGCCGCGGGACAACACCATATATTTT. This chain connects TRBV29-1 to TRBJ1-3; tentatively, D is TRBD1 (5 bases). The ends were cut back, 6 bases at V and 7 bases at J, with 16 bases in the middle. CDR1 and CDR2 (germline): SQVTM, ANQGSEA. The length of the CDR3 is 13 residues.

The CDR3: CATSAQGTANTGELFF. The CDR3 nucleotides read TGTGCCACCAGTGCCCAAGGGACAGCGAACACCGGGGAGCTGTTTTTT. V is TRBV24-1 and J is TRBJ2-2; 7 positions agree with TRBD1. The germline CDR1 and CDR2 sequences are KGHDR and SFDVKD. After removal of 5 bases from V and 0 bases from J, the junction contained 5 bases not matched to a gene. CDR3 length equals 16 residues.

The chain couples TRBV9 to TRBJ2-7, with no clear D. The length of the CDR3 is 14 residues. The V end was cut by 7 bases, the J end by 2 bases, with 16 bases between. Germline values: CDR1 SGDLS, CDR2 YYNGEE. For the CDR3, the DNA is TGTGCCAGCCTGGTTGGTGACTTCGCCTACGAGCAGTACTTC. It is translated as CASLVGDFAYEQYF.

The V gene is TRBV19, the J gene TRBJ1-6; D is ambiguous. CDR3 length: 15 residues. Trimming stripped 2 bases from V and 7 bases from J, with 12 bases between. Germline V lookup: CDR1 LNHDA, CDR2 SQIVND (reference sequence). In DNA, the CDR3 is TGTGCCAGTAGTATAAAAGGCGGAGGAAATTCACCCCTCCACTTT. Protein: CASSIKGGGNSPLHF.

On this clone itself: The sample has other DNA sequences that encode this CDR3 too. The genes are TRBV18 and TRBJ2-5, with D possibly being TRBD2 (6 bases). V was pared by 3 bases and J by 5 bases, with 13 bases between. Germline CDR1 KGHSH, CDR2 LQKENI. This CDR3 has 14 residues. CDR3 sequence: CASSPGTGRETQYF. As DNA, the CDR3 is TGTGCCAGCTCACCCGGGACTGGGCGGGAGACCCAGTACTTC.